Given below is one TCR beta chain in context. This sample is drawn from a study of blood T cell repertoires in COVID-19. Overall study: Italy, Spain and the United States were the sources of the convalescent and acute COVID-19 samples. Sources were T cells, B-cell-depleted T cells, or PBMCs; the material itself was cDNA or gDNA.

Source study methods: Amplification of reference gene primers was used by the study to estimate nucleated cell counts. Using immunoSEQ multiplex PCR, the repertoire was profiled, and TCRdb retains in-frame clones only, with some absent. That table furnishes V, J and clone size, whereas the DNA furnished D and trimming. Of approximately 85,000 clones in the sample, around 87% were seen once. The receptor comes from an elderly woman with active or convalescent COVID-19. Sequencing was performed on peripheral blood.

The CDR3, as DNA: TGTGCCAGCAGCAAAGGGAACAGGGGGTCCACTGAAGCTTTCTTT. This encodes CASSKGNRGSTEAFF. The chain employs TRBV21-1 and TRBJ1-1; TRBD1, the table's D call, was not compared with the DNA. TRBV21-1 is termed a pseudogene. The CDR3 contains 15 residues.